Presented here are 31 T cell receptor beta chains from one specimen sequenced in a study of shared T cell receptors in the human thymus. The repertoire was sequenced with immunoSEQ multiplex PCR; TCRdb's copy has only in-frame clones and lacks some. The data show about 610,000 clones, approximately 90% seen once. These data also formed part of another study, on human thymus T cells.

The specimen sequenced was thymocytes. These receptor sequences come from a boy under two years old with a congenital heart defect.

The DNA for the CDR3 is TGTGCCAGCAGCACCGGGGACAGCGCTGGGAAACTGTTTTTT. Translation gives CASSTGDSAGKLFF. J is TRBJ1-4 and V is TRBV7-9, with TRBD1 matching over 7 bases. The germline V gene encodes CDR1 SEHNR and CDR2 FQNEAQ (reference sequence). V gave up 5 bases and J gave up 11 bases; unmatched junction bases: 11. The CDR3 sequence is 14 residues long.

The rearrangement links TRBV19 to TRBJ1-4; TRBD1 matches at 7 bases. The CDR3 totals 18 residues. The germline V gene has CDR1 LNHDA and CDR2 SQIVND (reference sequence). Trimming took 3 bases from V and 6 from J; bases not matched to a gene: 16. The CDR3 region has the DNA TGTGCCAGTAGTATGGGGACCGGGACAGTCGAGAGAGATGAAAAACTGTTTTTT. It is translated as CASSMGTGTVERDEKLFF.

This chain links TRBV6-5 with TRBJ2-5; 8 bases line up with TRBD1. The V and J ends lost 4 bases and 3 bases, in that order; junction bases with no gene match: 4. CDR1 is MNHEY and CDR2 is SVGAGI in the germline V gene. The CDR3 contains 14 residues. The CDR3: CASSSGTGKETQYF. Written as DNA, the CDR3 is TGTGCCAGCAGTTCCGGGACAGGCAAAGAGACCCAGTACTTC.

J is TRBJ2-1 and V is TRBV4-2, with 9 nucleotides matching TRBD1. The CDR3 has 16 amino acids. V gave up 1 base and J gave up 9 bases; unmatched junction bases: 10. Germline V CDR1 and CDR2: LGHNA, YNFKEQ. CDR3: CASSQVWAPTGGEQFF. In DNA form, the CDR3 reads TGTGCCAGCAGCCAAGTATGGGCCCCGACAGGGGGTGAGCAGTTCTTC.

This clone has a single count. The chain links TRBV6-5 to TRBJ2-7; 12 positions agree with TRBD2. This CDR3 has 14 amino acids. J was trimmed by 4 bases and V by 6 bases; bases with no gene match: 4. Germline-derived CDR1 and CDR2 are MNHEY and SVGAGI. The CDR3 DNA sequence: TGTGCCAGCAGACAGACTAGCGGGAGATACGAGCAGTACTTC. Translation gives CASRQTSGRYEQYF.

This chain joins TRBV5-6 and TRBJ1-1; 8 nucleotides match TRBD1. The CDR3 loop spans 14 amino acids. Germline V lookup: CDR1 SGHDT, CDR2 YYEEEE. V shed 4 bases, J shed 3 bases, and the junction held 5 bases outside the gene matches. The CDR3 is CASSVDRGYTEAFF. As DNA, the CDR3 is TGTGCCAGCAGCGTCGACAGGGGTTACACTGAAGCTTTCTTT.

The chain links TRBV5-5 to TRBJ2-7, with 7 nucleotides matching TRBD1. The CDR3 spans 16 residues. Germline assignment: CDR1 SGHKS and CDR2 YYEKEE (reference sequence). Losses at the gene ends were 0 bases for V and 2 bases for J; bases not matched to a gene: 8. CDR3 bases: TGTGCCAGCAGCTTGGTTTGGGACAGATCAGCCTACGAGCAGTACTTC. Its protein is CASSLVWDRSAYEQYF.

The chain links TRBV19 to TRBJ2-7; 9 bases agree with TRBD2. The CDR3 consists of 17 residues. Germline V CDR1 and CDR2: LNHDA, SQIVND (reference sequence). The V segment lost 5 bases and the J segment 0 bases; nucleotides outside the gene matches: 11. The chain's CDR3 is CASSVNRAGGSSYEQYF. The DNA of the CDR3 is TGTGCCAGTAGTGTAAACCGAGCGGGAGGCTCCTCCTACGAGCAGTACTTC.

The chain has TRBV4-2 and TRBJ2-1; D unclear. Germline V gives CDR1 LGHNA, CDR2 YNFKEQ. V lost 1 base, J lost 4 bases, and 11 bases lay in between. CDR3 length: 15 residues. CDR3 protein: CASSQVEQSYNEQFF. As DNA, the CDR3 is TGTGCCAGCAGCCAAGTCGAACAGTCTTACAATGAGCAGTTCTTC.

In its sample, this clone was seen once. The chain uses TRBV2 and TRBJ2-1; a possible D gene is TRBD1 (5 bases). CDR1 is SNHLY, CDR2 FYNNEI, per germline. V lost 1 base and J lost 1, with 17 bases in between. The CDR3 extends over 18 amino acids. The CDR3, as DNA: TGTGCCAGCAGTGAAGGGGGCAGGGTATGGGGATCCTACAATGAGCAGTTCTTC. Amino acids: CASSEGGRVWGSYNEQFF.

The chain couples TRBV14 to TRBJ2-2; 8 nucleotides match TRBD2. Trimming cost V 3 bases and J 5 bases; bases outside gene matches: 5. CDR1 SGHDN and CDR2 FVKESK come from the germline V gene. There are 15 residues in the CDR3. CDR3 residues: CASSQGTSGTGELFF. The CDR3 DNA is TGTGCCAGCAGCCAGGGGACTAGTGGGACCGGGGAGCTGTTTTTT.

The CDR3 protein is CASRTTGHPYGYTF. The CDR3 region has the DNA TGTGCCAGCAGGACAACGGGACACCCCTATGGCTACACCTTC. The V call is TRBV6-4, the J call TRBJ1-2, with a possible D match to TRBD1 (6 bases). Germline V gene sequence: CDR1 MRHNA, CDR2 SNTAGT. This CDR3 has 14 residues. V was trimmed by 6 bases and J by 4 bases, leaving 15 bases between them.

The chain joins TRBV15 to TRBJ2-3, with D possibly being TRBD1 (5 bases). Germline CDR1 is LNHNV and CDR2 is YYDKDF (reference sequence). V lost 1 base to trimming and J lost 11 bases, with 13 bases between them. The CDR3 contains 13 residues. CDR3 sequence: CATSRVTAYMQYF. For the CDR3, the DNA is TGTGCCACCAGCAGAGTGACAGCCTACATGCAGTATTTT.

The chain recombines TRBV7-8 with TRBJ2-2; no reliable D call. With 10 bases removed from V and 4 bases from J, the gap between germline ends came to 10 bases. The CDR3 extends over 12 amino acids. CDR1 and CDR2 from the germline V gene are SGHVS and FQNEAQ. The CDR3 sequence: CAIYQVTGELFF. In DNA, the CDR3 is TGTGCCATCTATCAGGTCACCGGGGAGCTGTTTTTT.

This rearrangement joins TRBV6-6 to TRBJ2-7; the match to TRBD2 covers 11 bases. The CDR3 is 16 residues long. The ends lost 2 bases at V and 3 bases at J; junction bases unmatched: 6. CDR1 is MNHNY, CDR2 SVGAGI, per germline (reference sequence). The CDR3 DNA follows: TGTGCCAGCAGTTACCGAGATACTAGCGGGAGCTACGAGCAGTACTTC. Its translation: CASSYRDTSGSYEQYF.

This clone was detected a few times. V usage is TRBV19 and J usage is TRBJ1-1; TRBD1 aligns across 8 bases. Losses at the gene ends were 6 bases for V and 5 bases for J; bases not matched to a gene: 5. Germline V gives CDR1 LNHDA, CDR2 SQIVND (reference sequence). The CDR3 sequence is 13 residues long. This chain's CDR3 is CASSLQGGTEAFF. CDR3 bases: TGTGCCAGTAGCCTACAGGGGGGGACTGAAGCTTTCTTT.

CDR3 amino acids: CASSGSGYEQYF. The CDR3 nucleotides are TGTGCCAGCAGTGGCTCCGGCTACGAGCAGTACTTC. The rearrangement joins TRBV6-1 to TRBJ2-7; no reliable D call. In germline, CDR1 is MNHNS, CDR2 SASEGT. The CDR3 contains 12 residues. V dropped 4 bases and J dropped 3 bases, with 7 bases sitting between them.

This clone was counted only a few times. J is TRBJ2-5 and V is TRBV7-6; D not certain. Germline V lookup: CDR1 SGHVS, CDR2 FNYEAQ. This CDR3 contains 12 residues. V lost 2 bases, J lost 5 bases, and 6 bases lay in between. The CDR3 loop reads CASSLFLETQYF. The CDR3 nucleotides are TGTGCCAGCAGCTTATTCCTGGAGACCCAGTACTTC.

The chain employs TRBV13 and TRBJ2-7, with D perhaps TRBD1 (6 bases). The CDR3 totals 16 residues. Trimming removed 3 bases at V and 4 bases at J, with 19 bases between. Germline V gene data show CDR1 as PRHDT and CDR2 as FYEKMQ (reference sequence). CDR3 sequence reads: CASSFSGTRLPYEQYF. CDR3 bases: TGTGCCAGCAGCTTTTCCGGGACAAGGCTTCCTTACGAGCAGTACTTC.

The V and J genes are TRBV11-2 and TRBJ2-7; perhaps TRBD1 as D (6 bases). V was cut by 1 base and J by 4 bases, with 17 bases left in between. The CDR3 length is 16 residues. Germline V gene sequence: CDR1 SGHAT, CDR2 FQNNGV. This chain's CDR3 is CASSLAGPPQGYEQYF. The CDR3 coding sequence is TGTGCCAGCAGCTTAGCTGGGCCCCCACAGGGTTACGAGCAGTACTTC.

This clone occurred a few times. The chain uses TRBV21-1 and TRBJ1-1; the D call of TRBD1 is as the table states it, not checked on the DNA. TRBV21-1 corresponds to a pseudogene. This CDR3 has 13 amino acids. The CDR3 region has the DNA TGTGCCAGCACAGGACAGGGGAACACTGAAGCTTTCTTT. Protein: CASTGQGNTEAFF.

The chain links TRBV5-6 to TRBJ2-7, with 11 bases aligning to TRBD2. The CDR3 length is 15 residues. The V gene's germline CDR1 is SGHDT and CDR2 YYEEEE. The V gene end was trimmed by 0 bases and the J gene end by 5 bases; junction bases not matched to a gene: 4. CDR3 sequence: CASSLGGLAAHEQYF. CDR3 in DNA: TGTGCCAGCAGCTTGGGGGGACTAGCGGCCCACGAGCAGTACTTC.

This chain joins TRBV2 and TRBJ1-5; TRBD1 is a possible D gene (5 bases). This CDR3 is built from 14 residues. Germline V gene sequence: CDR1 SNHLY, CDR2 FYNNEI. V was cut by 1 base and J by 11 bases, with 15 bases left in between. The CDR3 nucleotides read TGTGCCAGCAGTGAAGGTAGGGGAATTGTTGCCCAGCATTTT. Translation gives CASSEGRGIVAQHF.

J is TRBJ2-1 and V is TRBV30, with D uncertain. V lost 2 bases and J 10 bases, leaving 12 bases between the germline ends. The CDR3 length is 12 residues. Germline assignment: CDR1 GTSNPN and CDR2 SVGIG (reference sequence). The CDR3: CAWSKVVREQFF. CDR3 in DNA: TGTGCCTGGAGTAAGGTCGTCAGGGAGCAGTTCTTC.

The chain combines TRBV4-3 with TRBJ2-1; the D gene is possibly TRBD2 (6 bases). The CDR3 loop spans 17 amino acids. Germline V lookup: CDR1 LGHNA, CDR2 YSLEER. V was cut by 0 bases and J by 4 bases, with 16 bases left in between. The CDR3 loop is CASSQDFKGAGYNEQFF. CDR3 in DNA: TGCGCCAGCAGCCAAGATTTTAAGGGAGCGGGTTACAATGAGCAGTTCTTC.

This clone occurred a few times. J is TRBJ1-2 and V is TRBV10-3; possibly TRBD1 for D (5 bases). Deletions cut 3 bases from V and 4 bases from J, with 21 bases between. Per germline, CDR1 ENHRY and CDR2 SYGVKD. The length of the CDR3 is 17 residues. The CDR3 here is CAISEEVVGQSPYGYTF. The CDR3 bases are TGTGCCATCAGTGAAGAAGTTGTGGGGCAGTCCCCCTATGGCTACACCTTC.

The J gene is TRBJ2-1, the V gene TRBV28; 11 bases are shared with TRBD1. This CDR3 comprises 13 residues. V was pared by 8 bases and J by 14 bases, with 11 bases of the junction left unmatched. CDR1 is MDHEN, CDR2 SYDVKM, per germline. The CDR3 DNA follows: TGTGCCAGCGACCCGGACAGGGGGCGCCCCAAGTTCTTC. Its translation is CASDPDRGRPKFF.

This clone came up a few times. The chain couples TRBV7-9 to TRBJ2-6; D unresolved. This CDR3 spans 16 amino acids. V lost 5 bases, J lost 0 bases, and 11 bases lay in between. Germline values: CDR1 SEHNR, CDR2 FQNEAQ (reference sequence). CDR3 nucleotides: TGTGCCAGCAGCCAGATCGTCCTCTCTGGGGCCAACGTCCTGACTTTC. This translates into CASSQIVLSGANVLTF.

V is TRBV27 and J is TRBJ2-7, with TRBD1 identical over 8 bases. Trimming took 5 bases from V and 5 from J; bases not matched to a gene: 11. There are 15 residues in the CDR3. Germline values: CDR1 MNHEY, CDR2 SMNVEV (reference sequence). CDR3 nucleotides: TGTGCCAGCAGTCCCACCGACAGGGGCCCCCACGAGCAGTACTTC. Translated, it gives CASSPTDRGPHEQYF.

As to this clone: This CDR3 is also generated by other DNA sequences in the sample. The V gene is TRBV2, the J gene TRBJ2-2; D perhaps matches TRBD2 (6 bases). The CDR3 is made up of 14 amino acids. Germline CDR1 SNHLY, CDR2 FYNNEI. Trimming shortened V by 6 bases and J by 5 bases, and 13 bases separated the two germline ends. CDR3 nucleotide sequence: TGTGCCAGCAGCGGCGGGCGGGGAACCGGGGAGCTGTTTTTT. It is translated as CASSGGRGTGELFF.

The J gene is TRBJ2-7, the V gene TRBV19; D unclear. Germline-derived CDR1 and CDR2 are LNHDA and SQIVND (reference sequence). The CDR3 consists of 15 residues. The ends were cut back, 0 bases at V and 6 bases at J, with 15 bases in the middle. The CDR3 loop reads CASSIDWAGLGEQYF. In DNA form, the CDR3 reads TGTGCCAGTAGTATAGATTGGGCAGGTTTAGGCGAGCAGTACTTC.